This entry lists 5 T cell receptor beta chains sequenced from one sample in a study of OX40 agonist ivuxolimab in advanced cancers. The method was immunoSEQ multiplex PCR; TCRdb's version includes in-frame clones alone and lacks a portion of them. This table holds some 58,000 clones, around four fifths found once. This specimen consisted of CD4+ or CD8+ T cells sorted from blood, obtained in a trial of the OX40 agonist ivuxolimab. These receptors all stem from an adult with an advanced solid tumor such as melanoma, head and neck, liver or kidney cancer.

This chain connects TRBV21-1 to TRBJ2-5; TRBD2, the table's D call, was not compared with the DNA. TRBV21-1 is annotated as a pseudogene. This CDR3 comprises 17 residues. The CDR3 loop is CASSKGTSGREGETQYF. The CDR3 DNA reads as TGTGCCAGCAGCAAAGGGACTAGCGGGAGAGAGGGAGAGACCCAGTACTTC.

For this clone: Distinct nucleotide sequences in the sample also encode this CDR3. The chain is built from TRBV5-1 and TRBJ2-6; D not resolved. The germline V gene encodes CDR1 SGHRS and CDR2 YFSETQ. V dropped 0 bases and J dropped 4 bases, with 8 bases sitting between them. This CDR3 has 15 amino acids. The CDR3 here is CASSLGVSGANVLTF. CDR3 coding DNA: TGCGCCAGCAGCTTGGGGGTATCCGGGGCCAACGTCCTGACTTTC.

This clone was picked up one time. The chain recombines TRBV9 with TRBJ2-1, with 7 bases that match TRBD2. Trimming cost V 4 bases and J 3 bases; bases outside gene matches: 7. This CDR3 region has 15 residues. Germline loops: CDR1 SGDLS, CDR2 YYNGEE. The CDR3 coding sequence is TGTGCCAGCAGCAGAGGCGGGAGTGGCTACAATGAGCAGTTCTTC. Translating it yields CASSRGGSGYNEQFF.

The genes are TRBV7-2 and TRBJ2-7, with D possibly TRBD1 on 5 matching bases. V lost 0 bases, J lost 5 bases, and 14 bases lay in between. The CDR3 runs to 15 residues. Looked up from germline, CDR1 is SGHTA and CDR2 is FQGNSA. CDR3 sequence: CASSLASGRVHEQYF. The CDR3 nucleotides are TGTGCCAGCAGCTTAGCGTCCGGCAGGGTCCACGAGCAGTACTTC.

The V and J genes are TRBV6-9 and TRBJ1-2, with D hard to call. This CDR3 is 13 amino acids long. Germline V gives CDR1 MNHGY, CDR2 SVAAGI. With 8 bases removed from V and 2 bases from J, the gap between germline ends came to 12 bases. The CDR3: CASATWRNYGYTF. DNA for the CDR3: TGTGCCAGCGCCACCTGGAGGAACTATGGCTACACCTTC.